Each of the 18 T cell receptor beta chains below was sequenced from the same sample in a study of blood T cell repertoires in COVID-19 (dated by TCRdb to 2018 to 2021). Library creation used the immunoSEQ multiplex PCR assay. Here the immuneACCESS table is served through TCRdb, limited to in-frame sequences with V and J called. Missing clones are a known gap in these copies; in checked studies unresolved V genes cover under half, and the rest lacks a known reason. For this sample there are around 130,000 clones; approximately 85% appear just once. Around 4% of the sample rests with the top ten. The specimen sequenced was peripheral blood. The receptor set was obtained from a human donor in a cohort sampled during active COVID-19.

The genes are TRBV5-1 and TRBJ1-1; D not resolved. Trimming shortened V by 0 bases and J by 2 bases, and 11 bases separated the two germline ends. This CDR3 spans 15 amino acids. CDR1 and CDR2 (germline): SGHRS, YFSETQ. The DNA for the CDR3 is TGCGCCAGCAGCTTGGTGTTGCGGGGTAACACTGAAGCTTTCTTT. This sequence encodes CASSLVLRGNTEAFF.

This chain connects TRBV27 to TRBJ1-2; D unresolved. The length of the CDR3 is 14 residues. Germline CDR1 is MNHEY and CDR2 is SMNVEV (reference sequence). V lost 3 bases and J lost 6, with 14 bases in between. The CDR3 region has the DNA TGTGCCAGCAGTTTGAACTACGGGTCGAATGGCTACACCTTC. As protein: CASSLNYGSNGYTF.

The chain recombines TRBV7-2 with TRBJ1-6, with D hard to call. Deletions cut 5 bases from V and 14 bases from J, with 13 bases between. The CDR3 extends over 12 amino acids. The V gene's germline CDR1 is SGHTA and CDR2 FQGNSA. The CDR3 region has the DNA TGTGCCAGCAGCGAGATGCCACTCTCCCTCCACTTT. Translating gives CASSEMPLSLHF.

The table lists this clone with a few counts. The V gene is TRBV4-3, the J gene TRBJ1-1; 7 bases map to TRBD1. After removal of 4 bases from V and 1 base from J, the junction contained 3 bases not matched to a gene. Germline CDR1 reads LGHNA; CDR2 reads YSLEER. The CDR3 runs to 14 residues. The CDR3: CASSLNRGNTEAFF. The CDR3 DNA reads TGCGCCAGCAGCCTCAACAGGGGGAACACTGAAGCTTTCTTT.

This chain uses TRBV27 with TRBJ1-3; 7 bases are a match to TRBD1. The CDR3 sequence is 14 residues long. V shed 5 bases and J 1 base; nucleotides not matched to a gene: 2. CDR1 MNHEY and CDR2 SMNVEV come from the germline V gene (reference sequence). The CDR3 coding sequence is TGTGCCAGCAGTGGGACAGTATCTGGAAACACCATATATTTT. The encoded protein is CASSGTVSGNTIYF.

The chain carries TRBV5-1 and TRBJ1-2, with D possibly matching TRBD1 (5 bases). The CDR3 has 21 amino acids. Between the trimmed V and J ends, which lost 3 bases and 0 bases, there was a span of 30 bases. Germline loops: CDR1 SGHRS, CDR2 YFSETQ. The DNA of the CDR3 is TGCGCCAGCAGCTCGTTCGCTAGTAACTCCAGGGAACAGAGAACTAACTATGGCTACACCTTC. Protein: CASSSFASNSREQRTNYGYTF. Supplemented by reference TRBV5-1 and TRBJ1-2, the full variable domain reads KAGVTQTPRYLIKTRGQQVTLSCSPISGHRSVSWYQQTPGQGLQFLFEYFSETQRNKGNFPGRFSGRQFSNSRSEMNVSTLELGDSALYLCASSSFASNSREQRTNYGYTFGSGTRLTVV.

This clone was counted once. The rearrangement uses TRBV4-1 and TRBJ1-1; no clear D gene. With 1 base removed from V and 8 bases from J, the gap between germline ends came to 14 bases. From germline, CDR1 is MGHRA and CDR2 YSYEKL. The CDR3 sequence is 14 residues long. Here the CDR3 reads CASSQARGGSEAFF. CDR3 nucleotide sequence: TGCGCCAGCAGCCAAGCTCGAGGAGGATCCGAAGCTTTCTTT.

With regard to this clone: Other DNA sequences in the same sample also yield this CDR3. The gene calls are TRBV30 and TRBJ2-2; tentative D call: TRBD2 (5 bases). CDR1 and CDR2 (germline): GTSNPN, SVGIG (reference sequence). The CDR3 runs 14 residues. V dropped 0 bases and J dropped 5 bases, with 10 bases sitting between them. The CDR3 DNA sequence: TGTGCCTGGAGTGTACAAGGCGGGACCGGGGAGCTGTTTTTT. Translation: CAWSVQGGTGELFF.

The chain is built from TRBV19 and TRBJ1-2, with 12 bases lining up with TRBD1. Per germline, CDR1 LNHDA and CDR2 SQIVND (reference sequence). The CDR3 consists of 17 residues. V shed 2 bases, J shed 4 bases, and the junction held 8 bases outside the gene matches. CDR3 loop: CASSIKGQGALGYGYTF. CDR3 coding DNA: TGTGCCAGTAGTATAAAGGGACAGGGGGCGCTGGGCTATGGCTACACCTTC.

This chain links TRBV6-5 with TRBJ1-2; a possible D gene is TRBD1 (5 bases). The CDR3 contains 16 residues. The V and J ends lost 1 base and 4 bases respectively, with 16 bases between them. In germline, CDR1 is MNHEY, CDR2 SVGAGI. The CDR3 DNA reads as TGTGCCAGCAGTTACTTGTTTACCGGGGGGACCTATGGCTACACCTTC. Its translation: CASSYLFTGGTYGYTF.

The CDR3 is CASSIETGSYGYTF. For the CDR3, the DNA is TGTGCCAGTAGTATAGAAACAGGCAGCTATGGCTACACCTTC. The chain combines TRBV19 with TRBJ1-2; the D gene is possibly TRBD1 (5 bases). The V end was cut by 0 bases, the J end by 4 bases, with 9 bases between. This CDR3 comprises 14 residues. Looked up from germline, CDR1 is LNHDA and CDR2 is SQIVND (reference sequence).

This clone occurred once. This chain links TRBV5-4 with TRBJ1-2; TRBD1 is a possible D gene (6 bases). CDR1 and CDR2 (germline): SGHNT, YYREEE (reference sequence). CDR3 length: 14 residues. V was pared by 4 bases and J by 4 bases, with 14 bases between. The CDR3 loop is CASSPGVIGYGYTF. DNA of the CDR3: TGTGCCAGCAGCCCAGGGGTGATCGGCTATGGCTACACCTTC.

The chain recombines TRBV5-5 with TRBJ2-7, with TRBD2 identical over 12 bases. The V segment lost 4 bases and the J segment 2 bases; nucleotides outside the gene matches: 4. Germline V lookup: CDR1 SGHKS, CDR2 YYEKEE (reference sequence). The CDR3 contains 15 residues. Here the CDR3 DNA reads TGTGCCAGCAGCGAGGCTAGCGGGAGGGCCTACGAGCAGTACGTC. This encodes CASSEASGRAYEQYV.

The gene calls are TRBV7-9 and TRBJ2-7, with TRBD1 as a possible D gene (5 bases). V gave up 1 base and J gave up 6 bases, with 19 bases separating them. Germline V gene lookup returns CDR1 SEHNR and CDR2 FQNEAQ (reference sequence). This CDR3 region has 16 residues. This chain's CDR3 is CASSLGGLGLITEQYV. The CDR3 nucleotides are TGTGCCAGCAGCTTAGGCGGTTTGGGGCTAATTACCGAGCAGTACGTC.

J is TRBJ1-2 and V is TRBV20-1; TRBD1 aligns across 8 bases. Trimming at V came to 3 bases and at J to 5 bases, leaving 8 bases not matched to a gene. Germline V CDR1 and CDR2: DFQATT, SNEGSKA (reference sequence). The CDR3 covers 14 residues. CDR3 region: CSASFGTGGYGYTF. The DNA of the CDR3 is TGCAGTGCTAGTTTCGGAACAGGGGGGTATGGCTACACCTTC.

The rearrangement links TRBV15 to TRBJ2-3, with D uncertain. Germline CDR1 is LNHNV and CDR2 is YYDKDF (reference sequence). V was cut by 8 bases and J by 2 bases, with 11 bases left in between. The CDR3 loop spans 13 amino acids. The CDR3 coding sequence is TGTGCCACCTCGGTCGGTTCCACAGATACGCAGTATTTT. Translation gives CATSVGSTDTQYF.

The CDR3 DNA follows: TGTGCCAGCAGCTCCTACGAAATCATCGGGGAGACCCAGTACTTC. Amino acids: CASSSYEIIGETQYF. The J gene is TRBJ2-5, the V gene TRBV7-2; unclear D gene. This CDR3 spans 15 amino acids. Germline CDR1 is SGHTA and CDR2 is FQGNSA. The germline V and J ends were trimmed by 4 bases and 5 bases, with 17 bases remaining between them.

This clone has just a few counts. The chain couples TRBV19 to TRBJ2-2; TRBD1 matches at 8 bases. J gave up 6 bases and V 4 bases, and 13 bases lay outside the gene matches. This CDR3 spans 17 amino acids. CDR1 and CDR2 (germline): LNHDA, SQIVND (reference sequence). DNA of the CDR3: TGTGCCAGTAGTAGATCCTCCGGGACAGGCATGTCCGGGGAGCTGTTTTTT. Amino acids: CASSRSSGTGMSGELFF.